This T cell receptor (beta chain) was found in a study of T cells in women clearing cervical HPV infection. Across the study: No precancer developed; the control's incident HPV16 infection cleared within 12 months. The study, taken as a whole, reports: Controls had more TRBV6-7 (approximately 0.15%) than cases (roughly 0.11%).

Germline CDR1 and CDR2: SGDLS and YYNGEE. The V gene lost 3 bases and the J gene lost 6 bases, with 19 bases spanning the gap. This CDR3 spans 16 amino acids. Comments on this clone: No antigen is known for it. The observed sequence ends 3 residues before the CDR3 terminus, with the missing tail filled in from the germline J gene.

Dot-blot hybridization genotyped cervical HPV amplified with MY09/MY11 PCR. The protocol was immunoSEQ multiplex PCR, while the TCRdb copy is restricted to in-frame clones and leaves out a portion. This sample's clone table lists tens of thousands of clones. This sequence was found in a woman aged 18 to 69 with a cervical HPV16 infection that either progressed to CIN3+ or cleared (not recorded which). The chain has TRBV9 and TRBJ2-1, with D tentatively TRBD1 (5 bases). Sequencing input: blood buffy coat. CDR3 protein: CASSATQGVWSNEQFF. The DNA read from the CDR3 is TGTGCCAGCAGCGCGACGCAGGGCGTTTGGAGCAATGAG. Together with reference TRBV9 and TRBJ2-1, the CDR3 gives the full variable domain: DSGVTQTPKHLITATGQRVTLRCSPRSGDLSVYWYQQSLDQGLQFLIQYYNGEERAKGNILERFSAQQFPDLHSELNLSSLELGDSALYFCASSATQGVWSNEQFFGPGTRLTVL.